The present T cell receptor (beta chain) was sequenced within a study of blood T cell repertoires in COVID-19. Overall study context: In each case, the material was cDNA or gDNA derived from T cells, B-cell-depleted T cells, or PBMCs.

With 4 bases removed from V and 7 bases from J, the gap between germline ends came to 11 bases. The CDR3 sequence is 13 residues long. Per germline, CDR1 SGDLS and CDR2 YYNGEE. Seattle cases were enrolled at active infection and followed longitudinally. In the authors' workflow: Estimation of nucleated cell counts was performed using reference gene primer amplification. The assay was immunoSEQ multiplex PCR, and TCRdb's table has in-frame clones only and misses some. Clone size and V and J calls were adopted from that table, with D and trimming inferred from the DNA. The sample carries around 190,000 clones, roughly four fifths recorded once.

The rearrangement uses TRBV9 and TRBJ2-2, with D hard to call. This receptor was identified in a woman aged 70-85 years with COVID-19, enrolled during active disease. Sequencing was performed on peripheral blood. CDR3 in DNA: TGTGCCAGCAGCCCCCGAGTTGTCGGGGAGCTGTTTTTT. This sequence encodes CASSPRVVGELFF.